Detailed here is one TCR beta chain. Its antigen is undetermined. The data belong to a study of blood T cells in healthy people across ages. Study conclusions and caveats: Per million T cells, the diversity of TCR beta decreased roughly linearly as age advanced.

Sample-barcoded 5' priming and a J-beta primer mix drove a second PCR of about 6 to 11 cycles. TCRdb re-called the 5' RACE reads with MiXCR, one entry per CDR3 protein. Of around 1,000,000 distinct CDR3 sequences in the sample, under 30% were seen once. The sample was also reused in another study, on T cells of mothers and their children. That paper adds: The people who donated were three healthy Caucasian mothers and their six children. Over 9.5 million reads per mother and 2.5 million to 3.5 million per child were obtained. Among related mother-child pairs, overlap was slightly higher than in unrelated pairs, though not significantly.

The material sequenced was blood. The origin of this receptor is a girl aged 2 to 10 in good health.

The CDR3 region is CASSSWRQDPTNSGNTIYF. In DNA, the CDR3 is TGTGCCAGCAGTTCCTGGAGACAGGACCCAACTAACTCTGGAAACACCATATATTTT. The V call is TRBV6-2 or TRBV6-3, the J call TRBJ1-3; TRBD1 is a possible D gene (6 bases). CDR1 is MNHEY, CDR2 SVGEGT, per germline. The CDR3 length is 19 residues. V lost 4 bases to trimming and J lost 0 bases, with 22 bases between them.